Shown below are 21 T cell receptor beta chains from a single sample sequenced in a study of pediatric ulcerative colitis. Measured with immunoSEQ multiplex PCR; TCRdb has only the in-frame clones, and not every one. Among 55,000 to 65,000 clones listed, around 80% were seen once. Sequenced sample: blood. The receptors were sampled from a boy younger than 18 with moderate ulcerative colitis.

This clone was observed a single time. Written as DNA, the CDR3 is TGTGCCAGCAGTGAAGCGCAAGAGGACCCTTATAGCAATCAGCCCCAGCATTTT. It is translated as CASSEAQEDPYSNQPQHF. The chain has TRBV6-1 and TRBJ1-5; no reliable D call. Deletions cut 0 bases from V and 0 bases from J, with 15 bases between. This CDR3 has 18 amino acids. Germline-derived CDR1 and CDR2 are MNHNS and SASEGT.

This chain uses TRBV15 with TRBJ2-1; tentatively, D is TRBD2 (6 bases). V was cut by 1 base and J by 9 bases, with 13 bases left in between. Germline values: CDR1 LNHNV, CDR2 YYDKDF (reference sequence). The CDR3 sequence is 14 residues long. The CDR3 spells CATSRVTLGSEQFF. The CDR3 DNA is TGTGCCACCAGCAGAGTCACGCTCGGGAGTGAGCAGTTCTTC. Filled out from reference TRBV15 and TRBJ2-1, the complete variable domain reads DAMVIQNPRYQVTQFGKPVTLSCSQTLNHNVMYWYQQKSSQAPKLLFHYYDKDFNNEADTPDNFQSRRPNTSFCFLDIRSPGLGDTAMYLCATSRVTLGSEQFFGPGTRLTVL.

The V gene is TRBV7-9, the J gene TRBJ2-7; TRBD2 might be the D (6 bases). V was clipped by 5 bases and J by 9 bases, with 23 bases between them. CDR1 is SEHNR and CDR2 is FQNEAQ in the germline V gene (reference sequence). The CDR3 is made up of 15 amino acids. For the CDR3, the DNA is TGTGCCAGCAGCACGTACCCTGGGCAATTTAGCGGGCAGTACTTC. This gives the protein CASSTYPGQFSGQYF.

This clone was seen only a few times. The chain is built from TRBV6-5 and TRBJ1-2; D is unclear. With 6 bases removed from V and 8 bases from J, the gap between germline ends came to 13 bases. CDR3 length: 12 amino acids. Germline CDR1 MNHEY, CDR2 SVGAGI. The CDR3 is CASRDGTAGYTF. CDR3 in DNA: TGTGCCAGCAGGGACGGCACGGCGGGCTACACCTTC.

V is TRBV11-2 and J is TRBJ1-3; no clear D. V was trimmed by 5 bases and J by 0 bases, leaving 17 bases between them. There are 17 residues in the CDR3. Germline V lookup: CDR1 SGHAT, CDR2 FQNNGV. In DNA form, the CDR3 reads TGTGCCAGCAGCCCTACCCTCCGCATTTTCTCTGGAAACACCATATATTTT. Amino acid sequence: CASSPTLRIFSGNTIYF.

This sequence joins TRBV7-8 and TRBJ2-1; D is perhaps TRBD1 or TRBD2 (6 bases each). The V gene lost 5 bases and the J gene lost 4 bases, with 18 bases spanning the gap. CDR1 is SGHVS and CDR2 is FQNEAQ in the germline V gene. CDR3 length: 16 amino acids. The DNA for the CDR3 is TGTGCCAGCAGCCCCTTAGGGGGGACCGGTTACAATGAGCAGTTCTTC. Translation: CASSPLGGTGYNEQFF.

The rearrangement joins TRBV7-2 to TRBJ2-7, with a possible D match to TRBD2 (6 bases). Trimming stripped 5 bases from V and 4 bases from J, with 18 bases between. Looked up from germline, CDR1 is SGHTA and CDR2 is FQGNSA. This CDR3 comprises 15 residues. The CDR3 region has the DNA TGTGCCAGCAGCGAGTCCGAGGGAGGTGTATACGAGCAGTACTTC. Translating gives CASSESEGGVYEQYF. The full variable domain, in which reference TRBV7-2 and TRBJ2-7 provide the parts outside the CDR3, is GAGVSQSPSNKVTEKGKDVELRCDPISGHTALYWYRQSLGQGLEFLIYFQGNSAPDKSGLPSDRFSAERTGGSVSTLTIQRTQQEDSAVYLCASSESEGGVYEQYFGPGTRLTVT.

This clone was observed a few times. The V gene is TRBV14, the J gene TRBJ1-2; the D is unclear. Germline V gives CDR1 SGHDN, CDR2 FVKESK. This CDR3 comprises 17 residues. V lost 0 bases to trimming and J lost 0 bases, with 14 bases between them. CDR3 sequence (DNA): TGTGCCAGCAGCCAAGATATCGGGCAGTCAGCTAACTATGGCTACACCTTC. This codes for CASSQDIGQSANYGYTF.

V gene TRBV19 combines with J gene TRBJ1-3; tentative D call: TRBD1 (6 bases). Germline lookup yields CDR1 LNHDA and CDR2 SQIVND (reference sequence). V lost 6 bases to trimming and J lost 1 base, with 10 bases between them. This CDR3 is built from 14 residues. The CDR3, as DNA: TGTGCCAGTAGGCACAGGGCTTCTGGAAACACCATATATTTT. Amino acid sequence: CASRHRASGNTIYF.

The rearrangement links TRBV12-5 to TRBJ2-7; the match to TRBD1 covers 11 bases. This CDR3 region has 19 residues. CDR1 LGHNT and CDR2 FRNRAP come from the germline V gene. Germline trimming cut 1 base from V and 6 bases from J; bases unmatched to any gene: 17. The CDR3 DNA sequence: TGTGCTAGTGGTTTGGGTAGGGACAGGGGGTTTGAGCGCGCCAGCGAGCAGTACTTC. Its translation is CASGLGRDRGFERASEQYF.

The chain employs TRBV27 and TRBJ2-7; weak D call: TRBD1 (6 bases). This CDR3 comprises 14 residues. Trimming pared 5 bases from V and 2 bases from J, leaving 13 bases between. CDR1 and CDR2 (germline): MNHEY, SMNVEV (reference sequence). The CDR3 is CASSKDRIPYEQYF. The DNA for the CDR3 is TGTGCCAGCAGTAAAGACAGGATTCCCTACGAGCAGTACTTC.

For this clone: The junction does not match germline at one end; this may be a read error. The CDR3 DNA reads as TGTGCCAGTAGTATACAGGGGGCTAATTATGGCTACACCTTC. The encoded protein is CASSIQGANYGYTF. This chain connects TRBV19 to TRBJ1-2, with 8 bases matching TRBD1. In germline, CDR1 is LNHDA, CDR2 SQIVND (reference sequence). The CDR3 covers 14 residues.

The gene calls are TRBV7-2 and TRBJ1-2; D remains unclear. The CDR3 is 14 residues long. The germline V gene has CDR1 SGHTA and CDR2 FQGNSA. V dropped 4 bases and J dropped 7 bases, with 16 bases sitting between them. The CDR3 is CASSSFVAPGGYTF. In DNA, the CDR3 is TGTGCCAGCAGCTCGTTCGTGGCACCCGGTGGCTACACCTTC.

This CDR3 reads CASSLSGLTYEQYF. CDR3 sequence (DNA): TGTGCCAGCAGTTTATCCGGTCTAACCTACGAGCAGTACTTC. The chain joins TRBV27 to TRBJ2-7; D is uncertain. CDR3 length: 14 amino acids. In germline, CDR1 is MNHEY, CDR2 SMNVEV (reference sequence). V was cut by 0 bases and J by 2 bases, with 8 bases left in between.

The CDR3 DNA reads as TGCGCCAGCAGCCACCTTAGAGTAAAGACCCAGTACTTC. Translating it yields CASSHLRVKTQYF. J is TRBJ2-5 and V is TRBV5-1; unclear D gene. This CDR3 comprises 13 residues. V lost 4 bases and J 6 bases, leaving 13 bases between the germline ends. The germline gives CDR1 SGHRS, CDR2 YFSETQ.

The V gene is TRBV13, the J gene TRBJ2-7; D possibly matches TRBD1 or TRBD2 (5 bases each). Germline CDR1 is PRHDT and CDR2 is FYEKMQ (reference sequence). Trimming took off 4 bases at V and 4 bases at J, with 17 bases between the two ends. This CDR3 contains 15 residues. CDR3 nucleotides: TGTGCCAGCAGCTCCGTTAGGGGAGTTATTTACGAGCAGTACTTC. It encodes CASSSVRGVIYEQYF.

V and J are TRBV28 and TRBJ2-6; D remains unclear. Trimming left V 4 bases short and J 0 bases short, with 4 bases between. The germline CDR1 and CDR2 sequences are MDHEN and SYDVKM. The CDR3 consists of 14 residues. The CDR3 DNA sequence: TGTGCCAGCAGTTCCTTCTCTGGGGCCAACGTCCTGACTTTC. This sequence encodes CASSSFSGANVLTF. The full variable domain, in which reference TRBV28 and TRBJ2-6 provide the parts outside the CDR3, is DVKVTQSSRYLVKRTGEKVFLECVQDMDHENMFWYRQDPGLGLRLIYFSYDVKMKEKGDIPEGYSVSREKKERFSLILESASTNQTSMYLCASSSFSGANVLTFGAGSRLTVL.

CDR3 bases: TGCGCCAGCAGCCAAGGGTTCGCGTACGAGCAGTACTTC. Residues: CASSQGFAYEQYF. The V call is TRBV4-1, the J call TRBJ2-7; no reliable D call. Per germline, CDR1 MGHRA and CDR2 YSYEKL. The V end lost 1 base, the J end lost 4 bases, and 8 bases lay between the germline ends. CDR3 length equals 13 residues.

Remarks on this clone: The junction departs from germline at one end; a sequencing error may be responsible. The genes are TRBV5-1 and TRBJ2-7; 11 bases match TRBD1. This CDR3 is 15 amino acids long. The germline gives CDR1 SGHRS, CDR2 YFSETQ. The CDR3 DNA sequence: TGCGCCAGCAGATTGGACAGGGGGCAGATCTACGAGCAGTACTTC. Translation gives CASRLDRGQIYEQYF.

This clone has only one observation. The chain couples TRBV19 to TRBJ2-5; perhaps D is TRBD1 or TRBD2 (5 bases each). The CDR3 totals 15 residues. Germline lookup yields CDR1 LNHDA and CDR2 SQIVND (reference sequence). Trimming took 3 bases from V and 4 from J, leaving 15 bases between them. CDR3 in amino acids: CASSIAGTPSETQYF. The CDR3 nucleotides are TGTGCCAGTAGTATCGCTGGGACGCCATCAGAGACCCAGTACTTC.

This clone was seen a handful of times. The rearrangement joins TRBV27 to TRBJ1-3, with D possibly matching TRBD1 (5 bases). V lost 5 bases to trimming and J lost 0 bases, with 20 bases between them. The CDR3 has 18 amino acids. Germline V lookup: CDR1 MNHEY, CDR2 SMNVEV (reference sequence). CDR3 sequence: CASSPYGVGGYSGNTIYF. CDR3 sequence (DNA): TGTGCCAGCAGTCCGTATGGGGTCGGGGGGTACTCTGGAAACACCATATATTTT.